This T cell receptor (beta chain) was captured by sequencing in a study of vaccination effects on CD4 cells after COVID-19. The ViraFEST assay expanded antigen-specific CD4+ T cells with viral peptide pools before sequencing. After roughly 9 days in culture, the CD4+ T cells were isolated. A PCR test confirmed that the person had SARS-CoV-2 infection between March and December 2020. Comments on this clone: As yet, its antigen is unknown.

Method: immunoSEQ multiplex PCR; TCRdb's copy keeps in-frame clones and lacks some. The table has 21,000 or so clones, less than 85% seen once. V was trimmed by 7 bases and J by 0 bases, leaving 9 bases between them. The CDR3 totals 14 residues. Germline-derived CDR1 and CDR2 are MNHEY and SVGAGI. The TCR originated in a human donor who had a prior SARS-CoV-2 infection. J is TRBJ2-2 and V is TRBV6-5; D tentatively fits TRBD1 or TRBD2 (5 bases each). This sample comprised CD4+ T cells from PBMCs cultured with a peptide pool, obtained before COVID-19 vaccination. The CDR3 DNA sequence: TGTGCCAGCAACGGGGACGCGAACACCGGGGAGCTGTTTTTT. Translating gives CASNGDANTGELFF.